This T cell receptor (beta chain) is from a study of T cells in Graves' hyperthyroidism and ophthalmopathy. Study context: Blood was drawn when the patient was first diagnosed and still untreated. Overall study results and limits: Using 13 V-J features, a model discriminated ophthalmopathy from stable hyperthyroidism.

Germline CDR1 reads GTSNPN; CDR2 reads SVGIG (reference sequence). V was clipped by 0 bases and J by 4 bases; unmatched bases: 11. The CDR3 spans 16 residues. RNA transcripts yielded amplified TCR beta CDR3 regions. Researchers ran a first-round RT-PCR on the TCR CDR3 using the HTBI primer set. Each CDR3 protein is one row after TCRdb ran MiXCR on the multiplex PCR reads. Of under 450,000 distinct CDR3 sequences listed, 15% to 19% are singletons. Turning to this clonotype: The antigen is not known.

Patients aged 18 to 65 had newly diagnosed hyperthyroidism lasting under 2 months. The chain carries TRBV30 and TRBJ1-2, with TRBD1 matching 7 bases. This clonotype was obtained from a woman between 18 and 30 years old with Graves' hyperthyroidism. Input material: blood. Written as DNA, the CDR3 is TGTGCCTGGAGTGTCTGGGAGACAGGGAGGAGCTATGGCTACACCTTC. Residues: CAWSVWETGRSYGYTF.